This paragraph reports one TCR beta chain. TCRdb ran MiXCR on the 5' RACE reads and lists one entry per CDR3 protein. The table has just under 350,000 distinct CDR3 sequences, roughly 14% seen once. These data originate in a study of CD8 T cells in ankylosing spondylitis. The sample comprised blood, either unsorted or a sorted T cell fraction (not recorded which). The TCR was taken from a male donor with ankylosing spondylitis or in good health (not recorded which).

CDR3 sequence (DNA): TGTGCCAGCAGCCTCTCGACAGGGAGCTCCTACAATGAGCAGTTCTTC. Translated, it gives CASSLSTGSSYNEQFF. This chain joins TRBV7-8 and TRBJ2-1; 7 nucleotides align to TRBD1. The germline gives CDR1 SGHVS, CDR2 FQNEAQ. The CDR3 spans 16 residues. The J segment lost 0 bases and the V segment lost 5 bases, leaving 7 bases of the junction unmatched.